The rows below give T cell receptor beta chains drawn from one sample of a study of blood T cell repertoires in COVID-19. Repertoires were generated with immunoSEQ multiplex PCR, while TCRdb's copy carries only in-frame clones and drops some. The sample carries nearly 350,000 clones, about 90% recorded once. Material: peripheral blood. These TCRs come from a woman aged 45-59 years with COVID-19, enrolled during active disease. Both conserved end residues are part of each CDR3. The order of the fields is D gene, J gene, V gene, clone size, CDR3 DNA, CDR3 protein. A D gene is named only where the DNA matches it firmly. Size values are once, few and many counts, or a class for expanded clones, and some rows have none.

TRBD1 TRBJ2-1 TRBV2 . TGTGCCAGCGCGACCGGGACAGGGGTTCCGTCGAGCTCCTACAATGAGCAGTTCTTC CASATGTGVPSSSYNEQFF
TRBD2 TRBJ2-1 TRBV29-1 . TGCAGCGTTGGGACTAGTCATGAGCAGTTCTTC CSVGTSHEQFF
TRBD1 TRBJ2-3 TRBV5-1 . TGCGCCAGCAGCCCCGACAGGGGTAGGACAGATACGCAGTATTTT CASSPDRGRTDTQYF
. TRBJ2-3 TRBV5-5 . TGTGCCAGCAGCGCGACAGGCCCCTTCTCAGATACGCAGTATTTT CASSATGPFSDTQYF
. TRBJ2-3 TRBV10-3 . TGTGCCATCAAGGTGGGCCAACCCACAGACACAGATACGCAGTATTTT CAIKVGQPTDTDTQYF
. TRBJ2-5 TRBV10-3 . TGTGCCATCAGTGATCTAGAGACCCAGTACTTC CAISDLETQYF
TRBD1 TRBJ2-5 TRBV18 . TGTGCCAGCTCCCGACAGGGTTCAGGGGAGACCCAGTACTTC CASSRQGSGETQYF
. TRBJ2-1 TRBV5-1 . TGCGCCAGCAGCCCACTATTGGAGCCGAGGTACAATGAGCAGTTCTTC CASSPLLEPRYNEQFF
. TRBJ1-2 TRBV13 . TGTGCCAGCAGCTTATTAAGTGGTGGGGCTAGGGGCTACACCTTC CASSLLSGGARGYTF
. TRBJ1-5 TRBV30 . TGTGCCTGGAGTGCCAACCAGGACAGAGTCCAGCATTTT CAWSANQDRVQHF
TRBD1 TRBJ1-4 TRBV19 . TGTGCCAGTAGTATTTTGGGGACAGGCGTTAATGAAAAACTGTTTTTT CASSILGTGVNEKLFF
TRBD2 TRBJ2-7 TRBV18 . TGTGCCAGCTCACCACAAGCGGGAGGAGTGATCTTC CASSPQAGGVIF
. TRBJ1-5 TRBV27 . TGTGCCAGCAGTTTCACAGGGAGTAGGCAGCCCCAGCATTTT CASSFTGSRQPQHF
TRBD2 TRBJ2-7 TRBV25-1 . TGTGCCAGCAGTGGGGGACTAGCGGGGGGCTCCTACGAGCAGTACTTC CASSGGLAGGSYEQYF
. TRBJ2-1 TRBV2 . TGTGCCAGCAGTGCTGGTCTACCTTCCTACAATGAGCAGTTCTTC CASSAGLPSYNEQFF
. TRBJ2-1 TRBV5-1 . TGCGCCAGCAGCTTGGTGGGCCGCCGTGACAATGAGCAGTTCTTC CASSLVGRRDNEQFF
TRBD1 TRBJ1-3 TRBV18 . TGTGCCAGCTCATCCGTACAGGGGGCTGGAAACACCATATATTTT CASSSVQGAGNTIYF
TRBD2 TRBJ2-3 TRBV12-5 . TGTGCTAGTGGTAAGGGGACTAGCGCGTACACAGATACGCAGTATTTT CASGKGTSAYTDTQYF
. TRBJ2-1 TRBV11-3 once TGTGCCAGCAGCTTAGGTAGCGGAGTCTACAATGAGCAGTTCTTC CASSLGSGVYNEQFF
. TRBJ1-5 TRBV6-2/TRBV6-3 . TGTGCCAGCAGCACGCCAGGTAGGCCCCAGCATTTT CASSTPGRPQHF
. TRBJ1-4 TRBV30 . TGTGCCTGGAGTCAGGGAGGAGAAAAACTGTTTTTT CAWSQGGEKLFF
TRBD1 TRBJ1-2 TRBV5-8 few TGTGCCAGCAGCTGGACAGGGAAGCAGTCGAACTATGGCTACACCTTC CASSWTGKQSNYGYTF
. TRBJ2-7 TRBV5-1 . TGCGCCAGCAGCTGGAGGACGGCTTACGAGCAGTACTTC CASSWRTAYEQYF
TRBD1 TRBJ1-1 TRBV12-3/TRBV12-4 . TGTGCCAGCAGCCGGGACAGCCTTGAAGCTTTCTTT CASSRDSLEAFF
TRBD1 TRBJ2-5 TRBV5-4 . TGTGCCAGCAGCTTGGACGGGGACAGCAGGCAGACCCAGTACTTC CASSLDGDSRQTQYF
. TRBJ1-6 TRBV12-5 . TGTGCTAGTGGTTTGTGGGGGCCTAATTCACCCCTCCACTTT CASGLWGPNSPLHF
. TRBJ1-4 TRBV9 . TGTGCCAGCAGTGAGGGTATCGGTGAAAAACTGTTTTTT CASSEGIGEKLFF
. TRBJ1-1 TRBV15 . TGTGCCACCAGCAGAGATCTCTTGAACACTGAAGCTTTCTTT CATSRDLLNTEAFF
TRBD2 TRBJ2-5 TRBV18 . TGTGCCAGCTCTCTTCGCGGGACTAGCGGGAGACAAGAGACCCAGTACTTC CASSLRGTSGRQETQYF
TRBD2 TRBJ2-7 TRBV30 . TGTGCCTGGAGTCCTCCCTCGACTAGCGGGAGGCCTTCCTACGAGCAGTACTTC CAWSPPSTSGRPSYEQYF
. TRBJ2-2 TRBV13 . TGTGCCAGCAGCTTAGATAGGACTCCCACCGGGGAGCTGTTTTTT CASSLDRTPTGELFF
. TRBJ1-5 TRBV29-1 once TGCAGCGTTAGGCTGACAGGAGGTAGCAATCAGCCCCAGCATTTT CSVRLTGGSNQPQHF
TRBD2 TRBJ2-5 TRBV24-1 . TGTGCCACCAGTGAGTTCGGACTAGCGGGATTCAGTACGGAGACCCAGTACTTC CATSEFGLAGFSTETQYF
. TRBJ2-1 TRBV6-1 . TGTGCCAGCAGTGTCCGCTATAAACAGGGCGGATACAATGAGCAGTTCTTC CASSVRYKQGGYNEQFF
TRBD1 TRBJ1-1 TRBV4-1 . TGCGCCAGCAGCCAAGATGGACAGGGGGGGGCTGAAGCTTTCTTT CASSQDGQGGAEAFF
TRBD1 TRBJ2-3 TRBV24-1 once TGTGCCACCAGTGATTTGCGTCGGGACAGGGCGACAGATACGCAGTATTTT CATSDLRRDRATDTQYF
TRBD2 TRBJ2-7 TRBV5-8 . TGTGCCAGCAGCGGCGGCGGGGGGCTAAACTTCCCTGCCTACGAGCAGTACTTC CASSGGGGLNFPAYEQYF
. TRBJ2-1 TRBV11-3 . TGTGCCAGCAGCTTAGAGTCGCTAGCGCCCTACAATGAGCAGTTCTTC CASSLESLAPYNEQFF
. TRBJ2-1 TRBV10-3 once TGTGCCATCAGTGAGTCGTCCTCCAGCGTGCAGTTCTTC CAISESSSSVQFF
TRBD1 TRBJ1-2 TRBV18 once TGTGCCAGCTCACCTGGGACAGGGGGAAACTATGGCTACACCTTC CASSPGTGGNYGYTF
. TRBJ2-1 TRBV27 once TGTGCCAGCACCATCCGAACCACAGGGTCCTACAATGAGCAGTTCTTC CASTIRTTGSYNEQFF